The rows below give T cell receptor beta chains drawn from one sample of a study of blood T cells in healthy people across ages. Each CDR3 protein is one row after TCRdb ran MiXCR on the 5' RACE reads. The table has approximately 900,000 distinct CDR3 sequences, 40% to 60% seen once. The sample comprised blood. The receptors come from a man aged 30 to 39 in good health. CDR3s include the opening cysteine and the closing phenylalanine or tryptophan. The D gene is left open where the match is weak. The size field is filled for only some rows; it gives once, few, many or a size class.

J	D	size	V	CDR3	DNA
TRBJ2-3	TRBD2	few	TRBV20-1	CSARDPIAGGQNTQYF	TGCAGTGCTAGAGATCCAATAGCGGGGGGGCAGAATACGCAGTATTTT
TRBJ2-1	TRBD1	few	TRBV6-1	CANARDRAYNEQFF	TGTGCCAACGCCCGGGACAGAGCCTACAATGAGCAGTTCTTC
TRBJ2-7	TRBD2	-	TRBV28	CASTPSGGNSYNEQYF	TGTGCCAGCACCCCAAGCGGGGGGAATTCCTACAATGAGCAGTACTTC
TRBJ1-5	-	-	TRBV4-3	CASSQEWAHNQPQHF	TGCGCCAGCAGCCAAGAATGGGCGCACAATCAGCCCCAGCATTTT
TRBJ2-5	-	-	TRBV7-8	CADSDRYQETQYF	TGTGCAGATTCAGACAGATACCAAGAGACCCAGTACTTC
TRBJ1-6	TRBD1	-	TRBV3-1	CASSQGAGGRGSPLHF	TGTGCCAGCAGCCAAGGAGCAGGGGGAAGGGGTTCACCCCTCCACTTT
TRBJ2-5	TRBD2	-	TRBV20-1	CSAQRGVDETQYF	TGCAGTGCCCAGCGGGGGGTGGATGAGACCCAGTACTTC
TRBJ1-1	TRBD1	-	TRBV27	CASSSTGGMTEAFF	TGTGCCAGCAGTTCTACAGGGGGGATGACTGAAGCTTTCTTT
TRBJ2-3	TRBD2	-	TRBV11-2	CASSLGGVGPDTQYF	TGTGCCAGCAGCTTGGGGGGGGTGGGCCCAGATACGCAGTATTTT
TRBJ2-7	-	few	TRBV7-9	CASSLVRADQYF	TGTGCCAGCAGCTTAGTCAGGGCGGACCAGTACTTC
TRBJ2-1	TRBD2	-	TRBV7-6	CASSWRLASNEQFF	TGTGCCAGCAGCTGGAGACTAGCATCCAATGAGCAGTTCTTC
TRBJ2-2	TRBD2	-	TRBV29-1	CSVGMGLAGVGELFF	TGCAGCGTCGGGATGGGACTAGCGGGAGTCGGGGAGCTGTTTTTT
TRBJ2-1	-	-	TRBV7-9	CASSPPGRLVNEQFF	TGTGCCAGCAGCCCCCCGGGACGGTTGGTAAATGAGCAGTTCTTC
TRBJ2-7	-	-	TRBV5-1	CASNEGTPTYEQYF	TGCGCCAGCAATGAGGGAACCCCAACCTACGAGCAGTACTTC
TRBJ2-7	-	-	TRBV28	CASSLRGVGYEQYF	TGTGCCAGCAGTTTAAGAGGGGTTGGCTACGAGCAGTACTTC
TRBJ1-1	-	-	TRBV5-1	CASSFEDPNTEAFF	TGCGCCAGCAGCTTTGAGGACCCGAACACTGAAGCTTTCTTT
TRBJ2-2	-	-	TRBV7-2	CASSPGVAGELFF	TGTGCCAGCAGCCCTGGGGTCGCCGGGGAGCTGTTTTTT
TRBJ1-1	-	-	TRBV6-1	CASSAGGRALNTEAFF	TGTGCCAGCAGTGCAGGAGGAAGGGCTCTCAACACTGAAGCTTTCTTT
TRBJ1-1	-	few	TRBV27	CASSTYLRNTEAFF	TGTGCCAGCAGTACGTATCTGAGAAACACTGAAGCTTTCTTT
TRBJ2-7	-	-	TRBV14	CASSQEAGDYEQYF	TGTGCCAGCAGCCAGGAAGCAGGGGACTACGAGCAGTACTTC
TRBJ2-4	TRBD2	-	TRBV27	CASSLGTSLAGGQEQYF	TGTGCCAGCAGTTTAGGAACTTCGCTTGCGGGGGGGCAAGAGCAGTACTTC
TRBJ1-6	-	few	TRBV27	CASSLASTSSPLHF	TGTGCCAGCAGTTTGGCCAGCACTAGCTCACCCCTCCACTTT
TRBJ2-1	TRBD2	-	TRBV30	CAWSAPLSPSGYNEQFF	TGTGCCTGGAGTGCTCCGCTGTCGCCTAGCGGGTACAATGAGCAGTTCTTC
TRBJ2-1	-	-	TRBV7-8	CASSEGRTGNEQFF	TGTGCCAGCAGCGAGGGACGGACTGGGAATGAGCAGTTCTTC
TRBJ2-1	-	-	TRBV6-6	CASSYSREGPHEQFF	TGTGCCAGCAGTTACTCCCGCGAGGGCCCCCATGAGCAGTTCTTC
TRBJ2-3	-	-	TRBV4-1	CASSPGLYADTQYF	TGCGCCAGCAGCCCCGGACTGTACGCAGATACGCAGTATTTT
TRBJ2-7	-	-	TRBV20-1	CSARDRGTTYEQYF	TGCAGTGCTAGAGATCGAGGGACCACTTACGAGCAGTACTTC
TRBJ2-1	TRBD2	-	TRBV3-1	CASSQDAASGKARQFF	TGTGCCAGCAGCCAAGACGCGGCTAGCGGGAAAGCCAGGCAGTTCTTC
TRBJ2-7	-	-	TRBV27	CASSLAETYEQYF	TGTGCCAGCAGTTTAGCCGAGACCTACGAGCAGTACTTC
TRBJ2-3	TRBD2	-	TRBV20-1	CSASPLAGPRSTDTQYF	TGCAGTGCTAGCCCCCTAGCGGGGCCTCGTAGCACAGATACGCAGTATTTT
TRBJ2-5	-	-	TRBV11-1	CASSLDDTNQETQYF	TGTGCCAGCAGCTTAGATGACACCAACCAAGAGACCCAGTACTTC
TRBJ1-1	TRBD1	-	TRBV6-1	CASSDRPGQGVATEAFF	TGTGCCAGCAGTGACAGACCGGGACAGGGAGTGGCCACTGAAGCTTTCTTT
TRBJ2-1	-	few	TRBV27	CASSFEGRYNEQFF	TGTGCCAGCAGTTTTGAGGGGAGATACAATGAGCAGTTCTTC
TRBJ2-3	TRBD1	few	TRBV13	CASSTPGQGGTDTQYF	TGTGCCAGCAGCACGCCGGGACAGGGGGGAACAGATACGCAGTATTTT
TRBJ1-1	-	few	TRBV6-5	CASRLTGTGGPEAFF	TGTGCCAGCAGACTCACCGGGACCGGCGGCCCTGAAGCTTTCTTT
TRBJ2-1	-	few	TRBV4-1	CASSPGQIEQFF	TGCGCCAGCAGCCCTGGACAGATTGAGCAGTTCTTC
TRBJ2-7	TRBD1	few	TRBV6-2/TRBV6-3	CATRAGGPYEQYF	TGTGCCACGAGGGCAGGGGGTCCCTACGAGCAGTACTTC
TRBJ2-7	-	-	TRBV6-2/TRBV6-3	CASKSGTPEYF	TGTGCCAGCAAATCCGGGACCCCGGAGTACTTC
TRBJ2-5	TRBD2	few	TRBV28	CASSPGGGRETQYF	TGTGCCAGCAGTCCGGGGGGAGGACGGGAGACCCAGTACTTC
TRBJ2-5	-	-	TRBV11-2	CASSLEVGGRETQYF	TGTGCCAGCAGCTTAGAAGTGGGGGGAAGAGAGACCCAGTACTTC
TRBJ2-1	TRBD2	-	TRBV5-1	CASSANAGAYNEQFF	TGCGCCAGCAGCGCCAATGCGGGGGCCTACAATGAGCAGTTCTTC
TRBJ2-7	TRBD2	-	TRBV5-1	CASSLQAGGYNEQYF	TGCGCCAGCAGCTTACAAGCGGGGGGCTACAATGAGCAGTACTTC